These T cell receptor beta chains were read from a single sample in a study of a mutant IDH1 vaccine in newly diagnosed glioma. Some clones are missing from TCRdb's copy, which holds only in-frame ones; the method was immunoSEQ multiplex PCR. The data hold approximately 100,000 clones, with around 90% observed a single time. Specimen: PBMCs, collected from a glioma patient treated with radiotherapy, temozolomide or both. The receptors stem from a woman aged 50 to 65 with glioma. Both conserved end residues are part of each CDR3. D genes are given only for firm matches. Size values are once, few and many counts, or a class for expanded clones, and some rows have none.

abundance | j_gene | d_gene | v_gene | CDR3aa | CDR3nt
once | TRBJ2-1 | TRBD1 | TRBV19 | CASSQGDSRNEQFF | TGTGCCAGTAGTCAGGGGGATTCAAGAAATGAGCAGTTCTTC
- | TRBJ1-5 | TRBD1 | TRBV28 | CASNPRQGSNQPQHF | TGTGCCAGCAATCCCAGACAGGGGAGCAATCAGCCCCAGCATTTT
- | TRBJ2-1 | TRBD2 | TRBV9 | CASSAGLAGYEQFF | TGTGCCAGCAGCGCGGGACTAGCGGGCTATGAGCAGTTCTTC
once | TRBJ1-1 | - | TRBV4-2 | CASSQDKGSKAFF | TGTGCCAGCAGCCAAGATAAGGGCAGTAAAGCTTTCTTT
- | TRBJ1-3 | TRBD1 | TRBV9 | CASSGTGYSGNTIYF | TGTGCCAGCAGCGGGACAGGCTACTCTGGAAACACCATATATTTT
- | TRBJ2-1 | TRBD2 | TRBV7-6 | CASSYLSGGFYNEQFF | TGTGCCAGCAGTTACCTTAGCGGGGGGTTCTACAATGAGCAGTTCTTC
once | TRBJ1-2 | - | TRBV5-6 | CASSLGRSGYGYTF | TGTGCCAGCAGCTTGGGTAGATCGGGCTATGGCTACACCTTC
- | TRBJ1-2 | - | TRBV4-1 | CASSQSGAWGYTF | TGCGCCAGCAGCCAGTCGGGGGCGTGGGGCTACACCTTC
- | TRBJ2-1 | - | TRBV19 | CASSFPGNEQFF | TGTGCCAGTAGCTTCCCGGGCAATGAGCAGTTCTTC
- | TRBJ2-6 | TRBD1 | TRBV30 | CAWSAETGGSGANVLTF | TGTGCCTGGAGTGCGGAGACAGGGGGCTCTGGGGCCAACGTCCTGACTTTC
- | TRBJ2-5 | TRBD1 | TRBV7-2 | CASSSPGTGLETQYF | TGTGCCAGCAGCTCCCCAGGGACAGGGCTAGAGACCCAGTACTTC
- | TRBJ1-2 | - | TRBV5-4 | CASSLEGGYGYTF | TGTGCCAGCAGCTTGGAGGGAGGGTATGGCTACACCTTC
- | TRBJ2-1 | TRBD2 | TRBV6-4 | CASRTISGRSAYNEQFF | TGTGCCAGCAGAACTATTAGCGGGAGGTCGGCCTACAATGAGCAGTTCTTC
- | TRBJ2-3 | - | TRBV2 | CASSIEGMGTDTQYF | TGTGCCAGCAGTATTGAGGGGATGGGCACAGATACGCAGTATTTT
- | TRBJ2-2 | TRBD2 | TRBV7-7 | CASSLEAGGATGELFF | TGTGCTAGCAGCTTAGAAGCGGGAGGGGCCACCGGGGAGCTGTTTTTT
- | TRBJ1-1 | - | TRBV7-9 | CASSFDIRGEAFF | TGTGCCAGCAGCTTCGATATCAGAGGTGAAGCTTTCTTT
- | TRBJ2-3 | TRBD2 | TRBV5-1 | CASRTSSGSTDTQYF | TGCGCCAGCAGAACCTCTAGCGGGAGTACAGATACGCAGTATTTT
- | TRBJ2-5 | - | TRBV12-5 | CASATAKETQYF | TGTGCTTCAGCGACAGCGAAGGAGACCCAGTACTTC
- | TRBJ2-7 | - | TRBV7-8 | CASSSKVADRPYEQYF | TGTGCCAGCAGCTCCAAGGTGGCAGATCGCCCCTACGAGCAGTACTTC
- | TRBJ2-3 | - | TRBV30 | CAWSQGGGTDTQYF | TGTGCCTGGAGTCAAGGCGGGGGCACAGATACGCAGTATTTT
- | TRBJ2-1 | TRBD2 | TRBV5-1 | CASSLAGGTRGEQFF | TGCGCCAGCAGCTTGGCCGGGGGGACTAGGGGTGAGCAGTTCTTC
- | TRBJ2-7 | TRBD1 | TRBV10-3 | CAINSGQGGVYEQYF | TGTGCCATCAACTCGGGACAGGGAGGGGTTTACGAGCAGTACTTC
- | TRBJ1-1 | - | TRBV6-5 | CASSGQPNTEAFF | TGTGCCAGCAGTGGACAGCCTAACACTGAAGCTTTCTTT
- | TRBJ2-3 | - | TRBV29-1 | CSVRDGSTDTQYF | TGCAGCGTGCGGGACGGTAGCACAGATACGCAGTATTTT
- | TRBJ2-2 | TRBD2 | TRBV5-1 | CASSFMFPGRANTGELFF | TGCGCCAGCAGCTTTATGTTTCCCGGGAGGGCAAACACCGGGGAGCTGTTTTTT
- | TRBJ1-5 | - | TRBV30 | CAWSLRRNQPQHF | TGTGCCTGGAGTCTCCGGAGGAATCAGCCCCAGCATTTT
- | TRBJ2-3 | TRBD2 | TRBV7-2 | CASSPWTSGMVGTDTQYF | TGTGCCAGCAGCCCATGGACTAGCGGGATGGTTGGCACAGATACGCAGTATTTT
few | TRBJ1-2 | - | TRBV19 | CASSIPERNYGYTF | TGTGCCAGTAGTATCCCAGAACGGAACTATGGCTACACCTTC
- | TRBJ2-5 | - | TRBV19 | CASSIMELETQYF | TGTGCCAGTAGTATTATGGAGCTGGAGACCCAGTACTTC
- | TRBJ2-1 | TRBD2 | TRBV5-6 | CASSPPGGSSYNEQFF | TGTGCCAGCAGCCCTCCAGGCGGGAGCTCCTACAATGAGCAGTTCTTC
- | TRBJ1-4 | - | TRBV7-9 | CASSLGVVSTNEKLFF | TGTGCCAGCAGCTTAGGAGTCGTCTCAACTAATGAAAAACTGTTTTTT
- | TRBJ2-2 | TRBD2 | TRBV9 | CASSVAGSGIGTGELFF | TGTGCCAGCAGCGTAGCTGGTAGCGGGATAGGTACCGGGGAGCTGTTTTTT
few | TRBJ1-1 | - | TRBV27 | CASSVEGGTEAFF | TGTGCCAGCAGTGTCGAGGGGGGCACTGAAGCTTTCTTT
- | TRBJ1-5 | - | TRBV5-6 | CASSPRLGNNQPQHF | TGTGCCAGCAGCCCCAGGCTGGGGAACAATCAGCCCCAGCATTTT
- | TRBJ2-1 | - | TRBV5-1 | CASSGRPGGSYNEQFF | TGCGCCAGCAGCGGGAGGCCAGGGGGCTCCTACAATGAGCAGTTCTTC
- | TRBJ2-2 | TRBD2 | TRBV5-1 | CASSFGLAGVWVDTGELFF | TGCGCCAGCAGCTTCGGACTAGCGGGAGTGTGGGTAGACACCGGGGAGCTGTTTTTT
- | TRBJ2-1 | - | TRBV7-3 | CASSLESGAHEQFF | TGTGCCAGCAGCTTAGAGTCAGGGGCCCATGAGCAGTTCTTC
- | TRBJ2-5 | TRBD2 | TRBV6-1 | CASSLAGGVETQYF | TGTGCCAGCAGTTTAGCGGGAGGCGTAGAGACCCAGTACTTC
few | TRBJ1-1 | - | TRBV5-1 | CASSPGPMNTEAFF | TGCGCCAGCAGCCCTGGACCTATGAACACTGAAGCTTTCTTT
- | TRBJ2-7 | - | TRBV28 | CASSLDWAYEQYF | TGTGCCAGCAGTCTGGACTGGGCTTACGAGCAGTACTTC
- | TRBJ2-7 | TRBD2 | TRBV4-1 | CASSPPGQGTSGRAEQYF | TGCGCCAGCAGCCCCCCGGGACAGGGGACTAGCGGGAGGGCCGAGCAGTACTTC
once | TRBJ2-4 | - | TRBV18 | CASSPPSGMGNIQYF | TGTGCCAGCTCACCACCATCAGGGATGGGGAACATTCAGTACTTC
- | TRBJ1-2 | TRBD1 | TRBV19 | CATTTGTVYYGYTF | TGTGCCACTACAACCGGGACAGTTTACTATGGCTACACCTTC
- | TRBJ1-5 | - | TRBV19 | CASSMGWPAYREQPQHF | TGTGCCAGTAGTATGGGCTGGCCGGCCTACAGGGAACAGCCCCAGCATTTT
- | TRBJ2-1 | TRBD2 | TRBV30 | CAWTGAGTSRSSYNEQFF | TGTGCCTGGACCGGGGCCGGGACTAGCAGGAGCTCCTACAATGAGCAGTTCTTC
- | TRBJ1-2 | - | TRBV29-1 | CSSNGSPTGYTF | TGCAGCTCAAACGGGAGTCCAACTGGCTACACCTTC
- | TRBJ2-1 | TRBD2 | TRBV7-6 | CASSLGTSNVEQFF | TGTGCCAGCAGCTTAGGGACTAGCAACGTTGAGCAGTTCTTC
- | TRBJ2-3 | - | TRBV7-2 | CASSLATDTQYF | TGTGCCAGCAGCTTAGCCACAGATACGCAGTATTTT